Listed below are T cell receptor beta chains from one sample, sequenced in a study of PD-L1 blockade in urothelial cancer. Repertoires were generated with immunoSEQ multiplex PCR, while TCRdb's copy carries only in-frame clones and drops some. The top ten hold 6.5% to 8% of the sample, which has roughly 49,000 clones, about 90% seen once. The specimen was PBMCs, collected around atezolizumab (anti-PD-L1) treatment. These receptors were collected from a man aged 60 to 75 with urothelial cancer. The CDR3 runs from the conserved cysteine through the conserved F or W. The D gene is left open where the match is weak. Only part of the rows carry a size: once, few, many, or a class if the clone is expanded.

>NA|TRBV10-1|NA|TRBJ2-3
TGCGCCAGCAGTGAGTCAGGGGCAGATACGCAGTATTTT
CASSESGADTQYF
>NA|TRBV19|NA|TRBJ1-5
TGTGCCAGTAACCCCCTCGCAGGGAGCAATCAGCCCCAGCATTTT
CASNPLAGSNQPQHF
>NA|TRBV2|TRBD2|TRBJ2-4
TGTGCCAGTAAGGGACTAGCGGGGGGTCAAAAAAACATTCAGTACTTC
CASKGLAGGQKNIQYF
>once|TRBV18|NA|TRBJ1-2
TGTGCCAGCTCACCACCGTGGAGGGGAGATGGCTACACCTTC
CASSPPWRGDGYTF
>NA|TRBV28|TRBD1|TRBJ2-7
TGTGCCAGCAGCCATCGACAGGGGCTGACCTACGAGCAGTACTTC
CASSHRQGLTYEQYF
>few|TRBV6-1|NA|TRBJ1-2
TGTGCCAGCTCCGATATTACCGGGATCACGGGTGGCTACACCTTC
CASSDITGITGGYTF
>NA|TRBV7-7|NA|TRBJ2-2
TGTGCTAGCACCCCCTTGGTCGGGGATCCCGGGGAGCTGTTTTTT
CASTPLVGDPGELFF
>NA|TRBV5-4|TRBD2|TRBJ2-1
TGTGCCAGCAGCCCGGGGACTAGCGGGGGGTCCCCGTACAATGAGCAGTTCTTC
CASSPGTSGGSPYNEQFF
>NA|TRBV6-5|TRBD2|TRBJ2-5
TGTGCCAGCAGCCGCGGACTAGAAAGTGAGACCCAGTACTTC
CASSRGLESETQYF
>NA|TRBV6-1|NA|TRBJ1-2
TGTGCCAGCAGTGAGGGGACTCACCTCTATGGCTACACCTTC
CASSEGTHLYGYTF
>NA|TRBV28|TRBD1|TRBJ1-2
TGTGCCAGCAGGGGGACAGCCTATGGCTACACCTTC
CASRGTAYGYTF
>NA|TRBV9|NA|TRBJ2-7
TGTGCCAGCAGCGCGCCCGGGGAGGAAGAGTACGAGCAGTACTTC
CASSAPGEEEYEQYF
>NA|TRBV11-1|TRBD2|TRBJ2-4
TGTGCCAGCAGCTTCCGGACTAGCGGGGGTCAAAACATTCAGTACTTC
CASSFRTSGGQNIQYF
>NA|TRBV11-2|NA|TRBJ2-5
TGTGCCAGCAGCTTAGATATAACAACCCCACAAGAGACCCAGTACTTC
CASSLDITTPQETQYF
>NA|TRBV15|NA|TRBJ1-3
TGTGCCACCAGCAACAGGGTATATGGAAACACCATATATTTT
CATSNRVYGNTIYF
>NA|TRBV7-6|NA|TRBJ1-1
TGTGCCAGCAGCTTATACCCGGTCAGGATGGGGAACACTGAAGCTTTCTTT
CASSLYPVRMGNTEAFF
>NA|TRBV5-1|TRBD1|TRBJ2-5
TGCGCCAGCAGCTTGGTGGGAACTGACAGGGAAGAGACCCAGTACTTC
CASSLVGTDREETQYF
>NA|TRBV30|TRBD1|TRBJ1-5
TGTGCCTGGAGTCGAGGGGGCGCCCAGGGGCGTCAGCCCCAGCATTTT
CAWSRGGAQGRQPQHF
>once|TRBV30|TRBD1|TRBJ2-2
TGTGCCTGGAGGCGGACAGGGACGGCCGGGGAGCTGTTTTTT
CAWRRTGTAGELFF
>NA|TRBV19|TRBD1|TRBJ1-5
TGTGCCAGTAGTACGACAGGGGGCCCTCAGCCCCAGCATTTT
CASSTTGGPQPQHF
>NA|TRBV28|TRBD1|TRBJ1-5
TGTGCCAGCAGCCCTAAGGACAGGGGAAGGAATCAGCCCCAGCATTTT
CASSPKDRGRNQPQHF
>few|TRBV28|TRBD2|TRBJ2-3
TGTGCCAGCAAACGTCGGGGGGGCACAGATACGCAGTATTTT
CASKRRGGTDTQYF
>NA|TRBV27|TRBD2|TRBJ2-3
TGTGCCAGCAGTCCATCCACTAGCGGGGGACCGGATACGCAGTATTTT
CASSPSTSGGPDTQYF
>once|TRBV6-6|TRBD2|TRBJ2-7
TGTGCCAGCAATCCCAGGACTAGCGGGGTCTACGAGCAGTACTTC
CASNPRTSGVYEQYF
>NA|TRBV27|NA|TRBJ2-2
TGTGCCAGCAGTCCCCACGGGACACGTCCCCTACCACCCGGGGAGCTGTTTTTT
CASSPHGTRPLPPGELFF
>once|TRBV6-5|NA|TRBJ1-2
TGTGCCAGCAGTTATATAGGACAGAACTATGGCTACACCTTC
CASSYIGQNYGYTF
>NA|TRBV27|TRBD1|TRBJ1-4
TGTGCCAGCAGTTCGAATCGTTTTGGGACAGGGGAGAGTGAAAAACTGTTTTTT
CASSSNRFGTGESEKLFF
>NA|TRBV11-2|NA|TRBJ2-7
TGTGCCAGCAGCTTCTCCGGGATCTACGAGCAGTACTTC
CASSFSGIYEQYF
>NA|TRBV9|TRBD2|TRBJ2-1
TGTGCCAGCAGCGTTCAAGCGGGGGACAATGAGCAGTTCTTC
CASSVQAGDNEQFF
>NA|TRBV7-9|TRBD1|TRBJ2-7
TGTGCCAGCAGCTTATCCATCGGGACAGTGGCCTACGAGCAGTACTTC
CASSLSIGTVAYEQYF
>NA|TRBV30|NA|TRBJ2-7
TGTGCCAGAGGGCCGGGGGGCGACGAGCAGTACTTC
CARGPGGDEQYF
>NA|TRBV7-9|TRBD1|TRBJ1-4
TGTGCCAGCAGTCAGGGGGCCACCCTAAATGAAAAACTGTTTTTT
CASSQGATLNEKLFF
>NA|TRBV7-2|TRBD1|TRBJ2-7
TGTGCCAGCAGCACGATGACAGGGTCTAGCTACGAGCAGTACTTC
CASSTMTGSSYEQYF
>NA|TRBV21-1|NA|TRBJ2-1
TGTGCCAGCAGCCCATTAAGACAGGGTATGCGCAATGAGCAGTTCTTC
CASSPLRQGMRNEQFF
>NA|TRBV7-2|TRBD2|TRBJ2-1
TGTGCCAGCGGGACTAGGGGATACAATGAGCAGTTCTTC
CASGTRGYNEQFF
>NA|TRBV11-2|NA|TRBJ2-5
TGTGCCAGCAGCCAGGTTTACAGGCAAGAGACCCAGTACTTC
CASSQVYRQETQYF
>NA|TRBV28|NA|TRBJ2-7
TGTGCCAGCAAAGGACGGGGGAGGATCGAGCAGTACTTC
CASKGRGRIEQYF
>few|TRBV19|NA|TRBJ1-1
TGTGCCAGTAGTATAGGCAGGGGTAACACTGAAGCTTTCTTT
CASSIGRGNTEAFF
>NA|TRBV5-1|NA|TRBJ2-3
TGCGCCAGCAGCTTTGGGCCCACAGATACGCAGTATTTT
CASSFGPTDTQYF
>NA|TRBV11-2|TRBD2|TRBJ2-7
TGTGCCAGCGGGACTAGCGGGGGGGGACCCTACGAGCAGTACTTC
CASGTSGGGPYEQYF
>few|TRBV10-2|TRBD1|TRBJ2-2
TGCGCCAGCAGTGAAATAGGACAGGGAAAGAACACCGGGGAGCTGTTTTTT
CASSEIGQGKNTGELFF
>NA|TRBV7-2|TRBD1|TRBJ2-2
TGTGCCAGCAGCTTAGGGGGACAGGGGTATGTTACCGGGGAGCTGTTTTTT
CASSLGGQGYVTGELFF
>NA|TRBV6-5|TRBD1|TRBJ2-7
TGTGCCACCCGGACAGGCTCCTACGAGCAGTACTTC
CATRTGSYEQYF
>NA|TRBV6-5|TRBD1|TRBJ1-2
TGTGCCAGCAGTTACTCGATTTCCGGGACAGATTATGGCTACACCTTC
CASSYSISGTDYGYTF
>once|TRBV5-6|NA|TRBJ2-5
TGTGCCAGCAGCTTGGAGAGGGGGATCCAAGAGACCCAGTACTTC
CASSLERGIQETQYF
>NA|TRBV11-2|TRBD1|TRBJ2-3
TGTGCCAGCAGCTTGAGCAGGGGGTCTCTAGATACGCAGTATTTT
CASSLSRGSLDTQYF
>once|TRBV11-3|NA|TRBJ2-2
TGTGCCAGCACCAACAGACAGAACACCGGGGAGCTGTTTTTT
CASTNRQNTGELFF
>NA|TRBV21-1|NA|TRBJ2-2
TGTGCCAGCAGCAAGGTCACCACGATCCTAGCGGAGGTTAACACCGGGGAGCTGTTTTTT
CASSKVTTILAEVNTGELFF
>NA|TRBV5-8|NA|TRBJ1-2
TGTGCCAGCAGCTACGGGGTTTACAACTATGGCTACACCTTC
CASSYGVYNYGYTF
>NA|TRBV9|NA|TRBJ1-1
TGTGCCAGCAGCCCAGGGTCACAATTGAACACTGAAGCTTTCTTT
CASSPGSQLNTEAFF
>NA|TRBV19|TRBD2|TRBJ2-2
TGTGCCAGTAGTATCGGTACTAGCGGAACCGGGGAGCTGTTTTTT
CASSIGTSGTGELFF
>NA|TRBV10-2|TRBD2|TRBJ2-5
TGCGCCAGCAGGGGGGGGGTAGCGGGAAGGGAGACCCAGTACTTC
CASRGGVAGRETQYF